The T cell receptor beta chain described here comes from a study of regulatory T cells in long-lasting Graves disease (dated by TCRdb to the early 2020s). Background for the entire study: In the newly diagnosed Graves' disease group, patients had been taking antithyroid drugs for less than 3 months. This study used TCR sequencing and RNA sequencing of peripheral blood to compare persistent Graves' disease patients against newly diagnosed Graves' disease patients. The study was registered as a clinical trial and conducted in China. TCR sequencing covered roughly 13 persistent and around 20 newly diagnosed Graves' disease patients, around 33 samples in total. What the study reported, not specific to this receptor: Sequencing and analysis were restricted to the TCR beta chain. Persistent disease showed preferential use of TRBV28, TRBJ1-2 and TRBJ2-5, whereas newly diagnosed disease favored TRBV20-1 and TRBJ2-1. Only peripheral blood was studied, because thyroid tissue, the primary lesion, was inaccessible. A larger number of public clonotypes was shared among persistent patients (around 2,500) than among newly diagnosed patients (around 890). The small sample size was acknowledged by the authors as a limitation that may reduce accuracy. Compared with newly diagnosed patients, patients with persistent Graves' disease had lower TCR Shannon entropy and fewer highly expanded clones, which suggests clonal expansion.

From a lookup of the germline V gene (reference sequence), CDR1 and CDR2 are SEHNR and FQNEAQ. The junction carries 16 bases between V and J, which are trimmed by 6 bases and 10 bases respectively. The CDR3 measures 13 amino acids from cysteine to phenylalanine. The CDR3 DNA has 39 bases and is translated from base 1. In its sample, this clonotype was seen many times. Its antigen has not been determined. Qualities for individual bases were not recorded, and no much larger clone is one base off. This sample's time point label indicates: newly diagnosed GD, antithyroid drugs for less than 3 months. RNA was extracted from PBMCs in TRIzol for both TCR sequencing and RNA sequencing. The diagnosis of Graves' disease was made according to American Thyroid Association guidelines. The patients came from an endocrinology department in Xi'an, China. Each patient gave 9 to 10 milliliters of peripheral blood, collected in an EDTA anticoagulant tube. Ficoll Paque Plus density gradient separation was used to isolate PBMCs, and no further T cell sorting was performed. An Agilent 2100 Bioanalyzer and agarose gel were used to assess RNA quality, and a NanoDrop 2000 was used to measure RNA concentration.

Library construction relied on multiplex PCR. Reads for this sample came from an Illumina HiSeq 4000. To build TCR beta libraries, CDR3 regions were amplified by Arm-PCR using iRepertoire HTBI primers. Before sequencing, the PCR products went through gel purification. On the study's bioinformatics: Gene usage analysis of CDR3 amino acid clonotypes used the 55 to 65 TRBV and approximately 13 TRBJ segments found across samples. Filtered high-quality paired reads were merged into contigs using COPE and FqMerger. BLAST was used to align contigs to IMGT TRBV, TRBD and TRBJ reference genes, with CDR3 defined following IMGT. Any clonotype with a frequency above 0.1% was counted as a highly expanded clone. Repertoire diversity was measured by Shannon entropy, and V-J evenness by the Gini coefficient. Clonotypes shared by more than one individual were considered public. The public reads were quality trimmed at Q25 with fastp and then assembled into clones with MiXCR by TCRdb, keeping productive beta chains. Each record represents a unique CDR3 protein, reported with the most common genes and DNA among its rows. In this record, the V and J calls reflect TCRdb's handling and not the investigators' own analysis. In this sample the table shows about 500,000 distinct CDR3 sequences, 15% to 20% of which occur a single time. More than 10% of the sample is taken by the ten largest.

The same data also went into a second study, on T cells in Graves' hyperthyroidism and ophthalmopathy. As the second paper documents: Stable Graves' hyperthyroidism was defined as no progression to ophthalmopathy during 18 months of follow-up. Hyperthyroidism patients were newly diagnosed, with disease duration under 2 months, and aged 18 to 65 years. Exclusion was applied to patients with uncontrolled infections, other autoimmune diseases, pregnancy or lactation. Diagnoses relied on clinical symptoms, serum thyroxine and TRAb, thyroid ultrasound and orbital computed tomography. The TCR CDR3 was subjected to a first round of RT-PCR using the HTBI primer set and the Qiagen OneStep RT-PCR kit. Most expanded thyroid clonotypes (frequency above 0.001) were also found in blood, which suggests that blood repertoires may mirror thyroid immune responses. Ophthalmopathy was separated from stable hyperthyroidism by a 13 V-J signature model, with just over 85% sensitivity and around 81% specificity obtained in cross-validation and 80%/75% obtained in testing. During validation, the model predicted progression to ophthalmopathy a median of around six months ahead of onset, with approximately 70% sensitivity and under 85% specificity. TCR V-J signatures able to tell the groups apart were searched for in a discovery cohort of 100 patients, of whom 40 to 45 had Graves' ophthalmopathy and around 56 had stable Graves' hyperthyroidism. An independent validation cohort of 18 to 20 hyperthyroidism patients and 17 patients who later progressed to ophthalmopathy tested prospective prediction of ophthalmopathy. For training and testing, the 100 or so patients in the discovery cohort were randomly divided in a 7:3 ratio. Thyroid tissue and blood T-cell repertoires from several Graves' hyperthyroidism patients were also compared in the study. Once sampling was done, hyperthyroidism patients were given methimazole at a starting dose of 30 mg daily, whereas ophthalmopathy patients were given high-dose intravenous methylprednisolone. A second multiplex PCR round built the libraries, followed by size selection and purification. Libraries were sequenced paired-end with 100 bp reads on an Illumina HiSeq2000. SOAPnuke was used to process the raw data, throwing out any read that contained adapters or uncalled bases, had a mean Phred below 15, or lacked an exact constant-primer or identifier match. COPE v1.2.5 was used to merge the high-quality paired reads, and each unique nucleotide sequence was defined as a clonotype. Clonotypes were aligned to IMGT TRBV, TRBD and TRBJ reference segments using MiTCR v1.1. The analysis was restricted to V-J combinations with a frequency above 0.0001, which together covered approximately 99% of the repertoires. A TCS score was defined as the ratio between F50 (clonal expansion) and ExV (chaos), using BLOSUM62-based TCRdist between CDR3 peptides within each V-J. Welch's t-statistics and random forest reduced roughly 500 V-J features to some 14, which were used in a naive Bayes classifier (R e1071). No statistical method was used to set the sample size in advance, and investigators knew the group allocation. The paper describes TCR Vbeta CDR3 sequencing of around 130 peripheral blood samples, made up of around 41 ophthalmopathy patients, 70 to 80 hyperthyroidism patients and roughly 17 progressor patients.

The starting material was peripheral blood mononuclear cells (PBMCs), obtained at new diagnosis, from a patient treated with antithyroid drugs. Recombination joined TRBV7-9 with TRBJ2-1, with TRBD1 perhaps the D gene, on 5 matching bases. The sequence was obtained from a middle-aged man with Graves disease. Donor details come from another sample of the same person, matched by shared clones. The CDR3 region has the sequence CASSPLRSGEQFF. The sequenced DNA: TGTGCCAGCAGTCCTCTCCGGTCAGGGGAGCAGTTCTTC.